This TCR beta chain was identified in a study of blood T cell repertoires in COVID-19. Here immunoSEQ multiplex PCR was the method, and the copy in TCRdb shows in-frame clones only, minus some. The sample shows roughly 330,000 clones, 65% to 85% of them seen only once. Sequencing was carried out using peripheral blood. The TCR sequence derives from a woman between 50 and 59 years old with acute or convalescent COVID-19.

The CDR3 sequence is CASSLDLAGVGELFF. The CDR3 nucleotides read TGTGCCAGCAGCTTAGATTTAGCGGGAGTCGGGGAGCTGTTTTTT. The chain employs TRBV11-3 and TRBJ2-2, with 9 bases matching TRBD2. CDR1 SGHNT and CDR2 YENEEA come from the germline V gene. The CDR3 has 15 amino acids. Trimming cost V 0 bases and J 7 bases; bases outside gene matches: 3. The full variable domain, its missing parts supplied by reference TRBV11-3 and TRBJ2-2, is EAGVVQSPRYKIIEKKQPVAFWCNPISGHNTLYWYLQNLGQGPELLIRYENEEAVDDSQLPKDRFSAERLKGVDSTLKIQPAELGDSAVYLCASSLDLAGVGELFFGEGSRLTVL.